This T cell receptor (beta chain) was profiled in a study of T cell responses to AZD1222 COVID-19 vaccine. Study-wide points: Reportedly, nearly half of unique spike TCRs recognized epitopes outside B.1.351/B.1.1.7 mutations.

This clone was detected a few times. Its antigen is undetermined. The assay was immunoSEQ multiplex PCR, and TCRdb's table has in-frame clones only and misses some. The data show around 120,000 clones, with roughly 87% seen just once and roughly 2.7% held by the top ten. The CDR3 contains 16 residues. V dropped 6 bases and J dropped 0 bases, with 15 bases sitting between them. Per the germline V gene, CDR1 is SGHRS and CDR2 is YFSETQ. This TCR derives from an adult who received the AZD1222 COVID-19 vaccine. Source: peripheral blood, taken 28 days after the second AZD1222 dose. The V gene is TRBV5-1, the J gene TRBJ1-4; no clear D. CDR3 sequence: CASNLLGPATNEKLFF. The CDR3, as DNA: TGCGCCAGCAACCTCTTAGGGCCTGCAACTAATGAAAAACTGTTTTTT.